Following are 13 T cell receptor beta chains from one sample sequenced in a study of cytomegalovirus exposure and HLA in healthy donors. Vbeta (60) and Jbeta (13) primers were used in the PCR. Some clones are missing from TCRdb's copy, which holds only in-frame ones; the method was immunoSEQ multiplex PCR. The sample contains around 120,000 clones, around 82% of which appear only once. Material for sequencing was PBMCs. These receptors all stem from a boy aged 5 to 17 in good health and CMV-seronegative.

The chain employs TRBV6-1 and TRBJ1-5; D not resolved. Germline lookup yields CDR1 MNHNS and CDR2 SASEGT. The V gene lost 2 bases and the J gene lost 0 bases, with 8 bases spanning the gap. CDR3 length: 15 residues. The chain's CDR3 is CASSERRNSNQPQHF. The CDR3 region has the DNA TGTGCCAGCAGTGAAAGGCGGAATAGCAATCAGCCCCAGCATTTT.

V is TRBV25-1 and J is TRBJ2-7; 7 positions agree with TRBD2. CDR3 length: 13 amino acids. Trimming took 7 bases from V and 2 from J; bases not matched to a gene: 5. Germline V gene sequence: CDR1 MGHDK, CDR2 SYGVNS. CDR3 nucleotide sequence: TGTGCCAGCACCCAGGGAGGGACCTACGAGCAGTACTTC. Encoded protein: CASTQGGTYEQYF.

The rearrangement links TRBV15 to TRBJ2-6, with no clear D. The V end lost 0 bases, the J end lost 2 bases, and 8 bases lay between the germline ends. Germline loops: CDR1 LNHNV, CDR2 YYDKDF (reference sequence). The CDR3 contains 16 residues. CDR3 loop: CATSREGRPGANVLTF. CDR3 nucleotide sequence: TGTGCCACCAGCAGAGAGGGCCGGCCTGGGGCCAACGTCCTGACTTTC.

The chain has TRBV9 and TRBJ2-2; TRBD2 is a possible D gene (5 bases). CDR3 length: 13 amino acids. CDR1 and CDR2 (germline): SGDLS, YYNGEE. The ends were cut back, 6 bases at V and 7 bases at J, with 13 bases in the middle. Written as DNA, the CDR3 is TGTGCCAGCAACTCCGGGGAAGTCGGGGAGCTGTTTTTT. Translation: CASNSGEVGELFF.

This clone was observed once. This chain connects TRBV7-2 to TRBJ2-5; a weak D match, TRBD2 (7 bases). This CDR3 comprises 16 residues. Germline V lookup: CDR1 SGHTA, CDR2 FQGNSA. The V end was cut by 1 base, the J end by 2 bases, with 14 bases between. CDR3 bases: TGTGCCAGCAGCTTAGTTGGGGGGGCGGGACAAGAGACCCAGTACTTC. As protein: CASSLVGGAGQETQYF. Full variable domain (rest looked up from reference TRBV7-2 and TRBJ2-5): GAGVSQSPSNKVTEKGKDVELRCDPISGHTALYWYRQSLGQGLEFLIYFQGNSAPDKSGLPSDRFSAERTGGSVSTLTIQRTQQEDSAVYLCASSLVGGAGQETQYFGPGTRLLVL.

The chain has TRBV9 and TRBJ2-1; 7 nucleotides line up with TRBD1. Trimming took 4 bases from V and 0 from J; bases not matched to a gene: 7. The CDR3 runs 16 residues. Germline V CDR1 and CDR2: SGDLS, YYNGEE. CDR3 amino acids: CASSPRQGRSYNEQFF. In DNA, the CDR3 is TGTGCCAGCAGCCCACGACAGGGTCGCTCCTACAATGAGCAGTTCTTC.

V gene TRBV9 combines with J gene TRBJ1-1; D gene ambiguous. The CDR3 runs 14 residues. CDR1 is SGDLS and CDR2 is YYNGEE in the germline V gene. V was shortened by 0 bases and J by 4 bases, with 10 bases between the two germline ends. This CDR3 reads CASSVGGRGTEAFF. The DNA of the CDR3 is TGTGCCAGCAGCGTAGGGGGTCGGGGCACTGAAGCTTTCTTT.

This clone came up once. This chain links TRBV15 with TRBJ2-7, with 8 positions matching TRBD1. This CDR3 spans 14 amino acids. Trimming at V came to 3 bases and at J to 0 bases, leaving 1 base not matched to a gene. Germline-derived CDR1 and CDR2 are LNHNV and YYDKDF (reference sequence). Written as DNA, the CDR3 is TGTGCCACCAGCAGTGGACAGGGCTCCTACGAGCAGTACTTC. Translation gives CATSSGQGSYEQYF. The whole variable domain, remainder taken from reference TRBV15 and TRBJ2-7, is DAMVIQNPRYQVTQFGKPVTLSCSQTLNHNVMYWYQQKSSQAPKLLFHYYDKDFNNEADTPDNFQSRRPNTSFCFLDIRSPGLGDTAMYLCATSSGQGSYEQYFGPGTRLTVT.

CDR3 loop: CASIGLDSYNEQFF. The CDR3 DNA reads as TGTGCCAGCATTGGACTGGATTCCTACAATGAGCAGTTCTTC. This rearrangement joins TRBV19 to TRBJ2-1; D possibly corresponds to TRBD2 (5 bases). The CDR3 runs to 14 residues. V lost 9 bases, J lost 1 base, and 13 bases lay in between. Per germline, CDR1 LNHDA and CDR2 SQIVND (reference sequence).

V and J are TRBV29-1 and TRBJ2-2; 7 nucleotides match TRBD2. There are 14 residues in the CDR3. Trimming cost V 3 bases and J 4 bases; bases outside gene matches: 5. The germline CDR1 and CDR2 sequences are SQVTM and ANQGSEA. The CDR3 DNA follows: TGCAGCGTTGAGGATAGCGGGTTCACCGGGGAGCTGTTTTTT. It yields the protein CSVEDSGFTGELFF.

This chain links TRBV6-4 with TRBJ2-1, with TRBD2 matching 7 bases. Germline V gene data show CDR1 as MRHNA and CDR2 as SNTAGT. The CDR3 runs to 15 residues. J was trimmed by 4 bases and V by 2 bases; bases with no gene match: 5. CDR3 in amino acids: CASSDLSREYNEQFF. In nucleotides, the CDR3 is TGTGCCAGCAGTGACCTCTCGCGGGAGTACAATGAGCAGTTCTTC.

This clone was seen a single time. V gene TRBV5-8 combines with J gene TRBJ2-5, with TRBD2 matching over 14 bases. Trimming cost V 0 bases and J 5 bases; bases outside gene matches: 6. Germline CDR1 SGHTS, CDR2 YDEGEE. CDR3 length: 17 residues. The CDR3: CASSLGGLAGVRETQYF. The CDR3 DNA reads TGTGCCAGCAGCTTGGGGGGACTAGCGGGAGTACGGGAGACCCAGTACTTC.

The J gene is TRBJ2-7, the V gene TRBV9; tentative D call: TRBD2 (6 bases). The CDR3 runs 15 residues. Trimming cost V 4 bases and J 7 bases, with 21 bases left between them. Per germline, CDR1 SGDLS and CDR2 YYNGEE. DNA for the CDR3: TGTGCCAGCAGCAGAGCGGGCGAGTGGGTCGGGGAGCAGTACTTC. Translated: CASSRAGEWVGEQYF.